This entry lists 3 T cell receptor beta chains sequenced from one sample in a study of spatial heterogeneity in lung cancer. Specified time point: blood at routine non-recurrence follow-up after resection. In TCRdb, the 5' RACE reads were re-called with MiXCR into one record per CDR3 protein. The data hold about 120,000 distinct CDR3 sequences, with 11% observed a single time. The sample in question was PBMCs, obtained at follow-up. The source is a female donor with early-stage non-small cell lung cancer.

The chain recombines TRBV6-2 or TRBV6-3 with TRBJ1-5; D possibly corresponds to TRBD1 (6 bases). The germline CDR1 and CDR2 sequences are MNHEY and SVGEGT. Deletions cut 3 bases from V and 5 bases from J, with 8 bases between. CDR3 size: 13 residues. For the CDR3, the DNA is TGTGCCAGCAGTTATCAGGGGCATCAGCCCCAGCATTTT. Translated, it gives CASSYQGHQPQHF.

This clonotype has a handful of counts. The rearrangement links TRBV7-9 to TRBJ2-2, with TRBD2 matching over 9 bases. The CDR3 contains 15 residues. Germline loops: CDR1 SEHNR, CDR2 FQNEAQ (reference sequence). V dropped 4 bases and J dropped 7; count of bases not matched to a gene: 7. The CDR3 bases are TGTGCCAGCAGCTCGCTAGCGGGAACGGTCGGGGAGCTGTTTTTT. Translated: CASSSLAGTVGELFF.

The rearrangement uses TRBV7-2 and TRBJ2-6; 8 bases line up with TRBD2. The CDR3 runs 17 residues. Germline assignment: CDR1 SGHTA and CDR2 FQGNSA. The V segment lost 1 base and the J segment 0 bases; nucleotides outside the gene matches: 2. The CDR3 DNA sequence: TGTGCCAGCAGCTTAGTTAGCGGGACCTCTGGGGCCAACGTCCTGACTTTC. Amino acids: CASSLVSGTSGANVLTF. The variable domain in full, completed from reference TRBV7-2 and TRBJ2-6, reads GAGVSQSPSNKVTEKGKDVELRCDPISGHTALYWYRQSLGQGLEFLIYFQGNSAPDKSGLPSDRFSAERTGGSVSTLTIQRTQQEDSAVYLCASSLVSGTSGANVLTFGAGSRLTVL.